Detailed here is one T cell receptor (beta chain). The antigen this receptor binds is unknown. Nothing much larger sits one base from this clone, and base qualities are not available. The data are from a study of sequential checkpoint blockade in melanoma (dated 2019 in TCRdb). General notes on the study: Patients were assigned by 1:1 randomization to either first-line nivolumab followed by ipilimumab (arm A) or ipilimumab followed by nivolumab (arm B). Maintenance nivolumab came after both trial sequences.

Trimming costs V 6 bases and J 1 base, and their ends lie 13 bases apart. Reading from cysteine to phenylalanine, the CDR3 counts 15 amino acids. Just CDR3 DNA is preserved here, 45 bases in frame from base 1. CDR1 MNHEY and CDR2 SMNVEV were looked up in the germline V gene (reference sequence). The treatment or condition label, as the study defines it: randomized to nivolumab then ipilimumab (arm A) or the reverse (arm B). None of the trial patients had been given prior DNA-damaging chemotherapy. Live CD3+CD8+ cells negative for CD19 and CD56 were sorted from thawed PBMCs on a FACS Aria II flow cytometer. CheckMate 064, a randomized, open-label phase II trial of sequential checkpoint blockade, was the source of the samples, all of which came from patients with melanoma. Leukapheresis was used to collect peripheral blood mononuclear cells, which were then purified with Ficoll-Paque and frozen in human serum with 10% DMSO. Right after sorting, the blood CD3+CD8+ cells were verified to be >95% pure, and DNA extraction followed.

TCRbeta CDR3 regions were immunosequenced from genomic DNA with the immunoSEQ Assay. Genomic DNA was amplified by bias-controlled multiplex PCR before high-throughput sequencing. The study's processing was this. To quantify the absolute abundance of each unique TCRbeta CDR3 region, the sequences were collapsed and filtered. Clonality was defined as 1 minus Pielou's evenness and was calculated using productive rearrangements only. A previously published method was used to identify clones with significantly greater frequencies in on-treatment samples than in baseline samples. TCRdb holds this immuneACCESS table with in-frame rearrangements only. Some clones are missing; in checked studies, unresolved V genes explain under half, and the rest has no known cause. V, J and clone size were drawn from that table, and D and trimming were deduced from the DNA. For this sample there are about 14,000 clones; about 72% appear just once. Approximately 55% of the sample goes to the ten largest clones.

Findings and caveats that apply to the study as a whole: Validation of the response-prediction model combining TCR metrics and mutation burden is needed in larger, independent patient cohorts.

The source is a human patient with melanoma. Some clones in this sample may be carry-over from other donors' samples. The material was CD8+ T cells sorted from blood (inferred from file names), obtained from a patient given nivolumab and ipilimumab in sequence. Recombination connected TRBV27 to TRBJ2-1; matching of 6 bases hints at TRBD2 as the D gene. In nucleotide form, the sequence is TGTGCCAGCAGCGTCGTCCGGGGGTCCTACAATGAGCAGTTCTTC. Its translation is CASSVVRGSYNEQFF.